This TCR beta chain was captured by sequencing in a study of blood T cell repertoires in COVID-19. CDR3 size: 13 residues. Germline V CDR1 and CDR2: GTSNPN, SVGIG (reference sequence). Trimming pared 4 bases from V and 4 bases from J, leaving 13 bases between. Some clones are missing from TCRdb's copy, which holds only in-frame ones; the method was immunoSEQ multiplex PCR. The profile shows a few hundred thousand clones, 88% of them singletons. V gene TRBV30 combines with J gene TRBJ1-1; D unclear. What was sequenced was peripheral blood. This clonotype was obtained from a woman aged 25-40 years with COVID-19, enrolled during active disease. As DNA, the CDR3 is TGTGCCTGGATGTGGGGAGAGGGCACTGAAGCTTTCTTT. It translates to CAWMWGEGTEAFF. Drawing the rest from reference TRBV30 and TRBJ1-1, the complete variable domain is SQTIHQWPATLVQPVGSPLSLECTVEGTSNPNLYWYRQAAGRGLQLLFYSVGIGQISSEVPQNLSASRPQDRQFILSSKKLLLSDSGFYLCAWMWGEGTEAFFGQGTRLTVV.